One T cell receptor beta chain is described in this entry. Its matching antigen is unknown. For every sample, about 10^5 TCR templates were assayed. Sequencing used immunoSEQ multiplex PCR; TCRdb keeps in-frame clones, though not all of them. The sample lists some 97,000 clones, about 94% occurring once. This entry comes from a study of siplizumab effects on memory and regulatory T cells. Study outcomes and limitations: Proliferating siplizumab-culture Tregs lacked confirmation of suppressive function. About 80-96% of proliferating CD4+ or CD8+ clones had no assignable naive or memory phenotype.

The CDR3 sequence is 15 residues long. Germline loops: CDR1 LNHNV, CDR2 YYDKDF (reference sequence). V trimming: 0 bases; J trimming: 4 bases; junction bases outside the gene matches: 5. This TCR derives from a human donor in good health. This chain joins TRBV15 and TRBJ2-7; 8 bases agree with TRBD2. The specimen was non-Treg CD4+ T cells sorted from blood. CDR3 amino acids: CATSRESGRGYEQYF. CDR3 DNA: TGTGCCACCAGCAGAGAAAGCGGGAGAGGGTACGAGCAGTACTTC.